The 32 T cell receptor beta chains below all came from one sample that was sequenced in a study of monozygotic twins with inflammatory bowel disease. TCRdb reprocessed the 5' RACE reads and stores each CDR3 protein as one record, lacking DNA. The sample has hundreds of thousands of distinct CDR3 sequences; the top ten hold 2% to 3%. Sequencing was performed on blood. These receptors all come from a human donor with ulcerative colitis or Crohn's disease, or a healthy co-twin of an affected twin (not recorded which).

J is TRBJ2-3 and V is TRBV5-1. The CDR3 loop spans 13 amino acids. CDR1 and CDR2 from the germline V gene are SGHRS and YFSETQ. CDR3 loop: CASSLSSLDTQYF.

The chain uses TRBV10-2 and TRBJ1-1; TCRdb gives TRBD1 as the D gene, but with no DNA this cannot be confirmed. The germline V gene encodes CDR1 WSHSY and CDR2 SAAADI. The CDR3 length is 13 residues. CDR3 residues: CASSGYRGTEAFF.

The chain carries TRBV7-2 and TRBJ2-3; TCRdb outputs TRBD1, but without DNA this stays unchecked. The CDR3 loop spans 16 amino acids. Per the germline V gene, CDR1 is SGHTA and CDR2 is FQGNSA. The chain's CDR3 is CASSPWTGGVPDTQYF.

The CDR3 sequence: CASSKDNANTGELFF. The chain employs TRBV5-1 and TRBJ2-2; as DNA is missing, the TRBD1 call by TCRdb cannot be tested. Germline lookup yields CDR1 SGHRS and CDR2 YFSETQ. This CDR3 region has 15 residues.

The CDR3 sequence: CASSPRGSGGPTDTQYF. J is TRBJ2-3 and V is TRBV7-3; the TCRdb call, TRBD2, lacks DNA for checking. This CDR3 is 17 amino acids long. Germline V lookup: CDR1 SGHTA, CDR2 FQGTGA.

V and J are TRBV11-2 and TRBJ2-1; TCRdb picks TRBD1, but there is no DNA to check that call. This CDR3 region has 12 residues. Germline values: CDR1 SGHAT, CDR2 FQNNGV. CDR3 amino acids: CASSSGTEGWFF.

This chain uses TRBV6-2 or TRBV6-3 with TRBJ1-5; the TCRdb D gene call, TRBD1, has no DNA to confirm it. Germline loops: CDR1 MNHEY, CDR2 SVGEGT. The CDR3 loop spans 15 amino acids. This CDR3 is CASSAVGRGNQPQHF.

The chain combines TRBV28 with TRBJ2-7; the D gene TCRdb calls, TRBD1, cannot be checked with no DNA. The CDR3 loop spans 14 amino acids. Per the germline V gene, CDR1 is MDHEN and CDR2 is SYDVKM. CDR3: CASKKEPLSYEQYF.

The chain has TRBV5-1 and TRBJ1-1; lacking DNA, the TRBD1 call made by TCRdb goes unchecked. The CDR3 consists of 13 residues. CDR1 SGHRS and CDR2 YFSETQ come from the germline V gene. The CDR3: CASSLATGPEAFF.

The chain links TRBV7-2 to TRBJ1-2; no DNA is available, so the TRBD1 call from TCRdb remains unchecked. The germline gives CDR1 SGHTA, CDR2 FQGNSA. The CDR3 length is 14 residues. CDR3: CASSAGTGIYGYTF.

The chain carries TRBV5-1 and TRBJ2-3. The germline gives CDR1 SGHRS, CDR2 YFSETQ. The CDR3 runs 15 residues. The CDR3 protein is CASSLEWGYTDTQYF. Variable domain in full (rest from reference TRBV5-1 and TRBJ2-3): KAGVTQTPRYLIKTRGQQVTLSCSPISGHRSVSWYQQTPGQGLQFLFEYFSETQRNKGNFPGRFSGRQFSNSRSEMNVSTLELGDSALYLCASSLEWGYTDTQYFGPGTRLTVL.

The V call is TRBV7-2, the J call TRBJ1-6; TCRdb's D gene call, TRBD1, goes unchecked for lack of DNA. Germline V CDR1 and CDR2: SGHTA, FQGNSA. The CDR3 has 16 amino acids. CDR3 sequence: CASSLGGRVQNSPLHF.

This chain links TRBV4-3 with TRBJ2-7; TCRdb's D call of TRBD2 is untestable without DNA. The CDR3 is 14 residues long. Germline CDR1 LGHNA, CDR2 YSLEER. CDR3 sequence reads: CASSQAGGPYEQYF.

V is TRBV30 and J is TRBJ1-1; the D call of TRBD1 rests on TCRdb alone, since no DNA is present to check it. The CDR3 sequence is 14 residues long. Germline V gene sequence: CDR1 GTSNPN, CDR2 SVGIG (reference sequence). CDR3 sequence: CAWSTTGAGTEAFF.

J is TRBJ1-2 and V is TRBV30. There are 11 residues in the CDR3. Germline-derived CDR1 and CDR2 are GTSNPN and SVGIG (reference sequence). The CDR3 sequence is CAWSGEWGYTF.

This chain connects TRBV5-1 to TRBJ2-7; as DNA is missing, the TRBD2 call by TCRdb cannot be tested. CDR3 size: 15 residues. Germline assignment: CDR1 SGHRS and CDR2 YFSETQ. The CDR3 region is CASSLGISGGGEQYF.

The chain is built from TRBV20-1 and TRBJ2-1; TCRdb gives TRBD1 as the D gene, but with no DNA this cannot be confirmed. The germline gives CDR1 DFQATT, CDR2 SNEGSKA (reference sequence). The CDR3 consists of 14 residues. CDR3: CSAFTGGTYNEQFF.

This sequence joins TRBV18 and TRBJ2-5; TCRdb picks TRBD2, but there is no DNA to check that call. CDR1 is KGHSH and CDR2 is LQKENI in the germline V gene. This CDR3 contains 15 residues. CDR3 region: CASSPRSGTQETQYF.

The gene calls are TRBV7-9 and TRBJ2-1; TCRdb's D call of TRBD1 is untestable without DNA. The germline V gene encodes CDR1 SEHNR and CDR2 FQNEAQ (reference sequence). The CDR3 spans 15 residues. This CDR3 reads CASSPGRSSYNEQFF.

The chain couples TRBV18 to TRBJ1-1. Germline values: CDR1 KGHSH, CDR2 LQKENI. CDR3 length: 12 amino acids. The CDR3 sequence: CASSPEHAEAFF.

The V and J genes are TRBV2 and TRBJ2-5; the D call from TCRdb, TRBD2, cannot be confirmed without DNA. Germline CDR1 SNHLY, CDR2 FYNNEI. The CDR3 has 14 amino acids. Here the CDR3 reads CASSVAGGGETQYF.

The genes are TRBV4-3 and TRBJ1-4; TCRdb indicates TRBD1, and absent DNA this call remains unverified. Germline V gene data show CDR1 as LGHNA and CDR2 as YSLEER. This CDR3 has 14 residues. This CDR3 reads CASSMRDRNEKLFF.

The V call is TRBV7-2, the J call TRBJ2-1; checking the TCRdb D call of TRBD2 is not possible without DNA. Germline values: CDR1 SGHTA, CDR2 FQGNSA. CDR3 length: 16 amino acids. CDR3 loop: CASSLALAGWNDEQFF.

V gene TRBV7-2 combines with J gene TRBJ2-1. The germline V gene encodes CDR1 SGHTA and CDR2 FQGNSA. The CDR3 sequence is 12 residues long. The CDR3 region is CASSQFYNEQFF.

The rearrangement links TRBV4-1 to TRBJ1-2; the D call from TCRdb, TRBD1, cannot be confirmed without DNA. CDR1 and CDR2 (germline): MGHRA, YSYEKL. This CDR3 contains 18 residues. This chain's CDR3 is CASSQGSGGTDYNYGYTF.

V usage is TRBV7-6 and J usage is TRBJ2-1; TCRdb names TRBD2, which stays unverified in the absence of DNA. Germline V gene sequence: CDR1 SGHVS, CDR2 FNYEAQ. The CDR3 runs to 17 residues. CDR3 region: CASSPLTSGISYNEQFF.

V is TRBV12-3 or TRBV12-4 and J is TRBJ1-5; TCRdb's D call, TRBD1, is unchecked because there is no DNA. This CDR3 comprises 13 residues. The CDR3 spells CASRSGDNQPQHF.

This chain links TRBV20-1 with TRBJ2-5. Per germline, CDR1 DFQATT and CDR2 SNEGSKA (reference sequence). The CDR3 has 16 amino acids. The CDR3 spells CSASEQWTTYQETQYF.

The CDR3 spells CASSLEPLRQHEQFF. The genes are TRBV7-2 and TRBJ2-1. Germline CDR1 is SGHTA and CDR2 is FQGNSA. This CDR3 is built from 15 residues.

The V and J genes are TRBV7-9 and TRBJ2-1. The CDR3 is made up of 17 amino acids. The germline gives CDR1 SEHNR, CDR2 FQNEAQ (reference sequence). CDR3 sequence: CASSSSSFLIAYNEQFF.

The chain employs TRBV3-1 and TRBJ1-1. The CDR3 loop spans 14 amino acids. Germline-derived CDR1 and CDR2 are LGHDT and YNNKEL (reference sequence). The CDR3 is CASSQVDLEIEAFF. Combining the CDR3 with reference TRBV3-1 and TRBJ1-1 gives the whole variable domain DTAVSQTPKYLVTQMGNDKSIKCEQNLGHDTMYWYKQDSKKFLKIMFSYNNKELIINETVPNRFSPKSPDKAHLNLHINSLELGDSAVYFCASSQVDLEIEAFFGQGTRLTVV.

CDR3 sequence: CSAPPGGSGTPTF. The chain has TRBV20-1 and TRBJ2-7; TCRdb picks TRBD1, but there is no DNA to check that call. The CDR3 contains 13 residues. The germline gives CDR1 DFQATT, CDR2 SNEGSKA (reference sequence).